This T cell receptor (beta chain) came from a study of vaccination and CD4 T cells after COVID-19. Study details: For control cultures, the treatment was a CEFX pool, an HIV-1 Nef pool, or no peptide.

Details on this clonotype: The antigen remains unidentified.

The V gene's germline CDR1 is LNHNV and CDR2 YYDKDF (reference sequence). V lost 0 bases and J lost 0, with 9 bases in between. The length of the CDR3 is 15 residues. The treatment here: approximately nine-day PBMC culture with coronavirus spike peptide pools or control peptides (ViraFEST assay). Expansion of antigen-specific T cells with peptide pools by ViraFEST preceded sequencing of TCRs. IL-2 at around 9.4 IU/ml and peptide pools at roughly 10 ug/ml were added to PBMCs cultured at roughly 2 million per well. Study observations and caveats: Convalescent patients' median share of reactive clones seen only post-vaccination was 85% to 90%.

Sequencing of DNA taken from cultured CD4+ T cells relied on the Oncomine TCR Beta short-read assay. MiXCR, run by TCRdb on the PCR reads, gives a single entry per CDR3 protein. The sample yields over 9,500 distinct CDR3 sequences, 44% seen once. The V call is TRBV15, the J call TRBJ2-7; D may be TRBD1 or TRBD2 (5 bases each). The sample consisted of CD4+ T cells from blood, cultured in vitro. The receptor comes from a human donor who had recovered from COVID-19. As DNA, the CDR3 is TGTGCCACCAGCAGAGATTGGGACCACTCCTACGAGCAGTACTTC. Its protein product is CATSRDWDHSYEQYF.